This T cell receptor (beta chain) was documented in a study of T cells expressing NK-cell markers. Study findings and constraints: CD8+ T cells in roughly six donors included dominant NKG2C+ clonotypes at roughly 1.0-7.0%.

A word on this clonotype: Antigen specificity is unknown.

The CDR3 loop spans 15 amino acids. From germline, CDR1 is MGHDK and CDR2 SYGVNS. TCRdb re-called the 5' RACE reads and shows each CDR3 protein once, DNA omitted. The sample holds 250,000 or so distinct CDR3 sequences. Input material: blood T cells: a sorted CD56 or NKG2C T cell subset, CD4+ or CD8+ T cells, or bulk PBMC T cells (not recorded which). The TCR comes from a woman between 18 and 75 years old in good health. The chain uses TRBV25-1 and TRBJ2-2; with no DNA, the TCRdb D assignment of TRBD2 cannot be verified. CDR3: CASRAAGGLGGELFF.